Reported below is one T cell receptor (beta chain). Each CDR3 protein is one row after TCRdb ran MiXCR on the reads. The table has about 400,000 distinct CDR3 sequences, about a sixth seen once. This record comes from a study of T cell repertoires in cytomegalovirus infection. V lost 5 bases to trimming and J lost 5 bases; unmatched junction nucleotides: 9. This CDR3 has 14 residues. Germline V gene sequence: CDR1 SNHLY, CDR2 FYNNEI. This TCR was recovered from a human donor in good health (CMV status not recorded). Some clones in this sample may be carry-over from other donors' samples. The material sequenced was PBMCs. The chain recombines TRBV2 with TRBJ2-7; 7 nucleotides agree with TRBD2. The DNA for the CDR3 is TGTGCCAGCAGTAAGCGGGATAGGAGAAACGAGCAGTACTTC. This translates into CASSKRDRRNEQYF.